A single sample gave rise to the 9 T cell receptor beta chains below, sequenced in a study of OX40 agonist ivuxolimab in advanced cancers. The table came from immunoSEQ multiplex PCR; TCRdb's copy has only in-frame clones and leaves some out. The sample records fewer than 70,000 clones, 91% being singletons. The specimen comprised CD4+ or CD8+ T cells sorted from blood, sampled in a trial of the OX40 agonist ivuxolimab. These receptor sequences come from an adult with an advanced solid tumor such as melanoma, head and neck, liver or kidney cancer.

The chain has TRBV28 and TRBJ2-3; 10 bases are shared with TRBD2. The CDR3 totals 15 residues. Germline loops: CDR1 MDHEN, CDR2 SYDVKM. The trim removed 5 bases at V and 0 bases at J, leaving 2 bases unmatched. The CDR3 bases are TGTGCCAGCAGTAAAGCGGGAGGGAGCACAGATACGCAGTATTTT. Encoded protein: CASSKAGGSTDTQYF.

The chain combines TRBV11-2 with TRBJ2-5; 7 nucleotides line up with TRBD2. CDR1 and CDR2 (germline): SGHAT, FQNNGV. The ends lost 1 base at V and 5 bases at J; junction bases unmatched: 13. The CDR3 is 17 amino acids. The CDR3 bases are TGTGCCAGCAGCTTAGCGGTGGGGCGGGAGTGGATGGAGACCCAGTACTTC. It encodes CASSLAVGREWMETQYF.

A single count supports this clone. The CDR3 DNA is TGTGCCAGCAGCGCGTCGACTAGCGGCAACTACGAGCAGTACTTC. It is translated as CASSASTSGNYEQYF. The V call is TRBV13, the J call TRBJ2-7, with 9 bases aligning to TRBD2. V dropped 5 bases and J dropped 3; count of bases not matched to a gene: 8. The CDR3 runs 15 residues. CDR1 and CDR2 (germline): PRHDT, FYEKMQ (reference sequence).

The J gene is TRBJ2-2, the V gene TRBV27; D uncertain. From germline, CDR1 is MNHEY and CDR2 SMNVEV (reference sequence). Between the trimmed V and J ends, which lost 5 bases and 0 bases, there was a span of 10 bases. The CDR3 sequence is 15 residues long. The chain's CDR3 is CASSLSETNTGELFF. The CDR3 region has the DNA TGTGCCAGCAGTCTCTCGGAGACGAACACCGGGGAGCTGTTTTTT.

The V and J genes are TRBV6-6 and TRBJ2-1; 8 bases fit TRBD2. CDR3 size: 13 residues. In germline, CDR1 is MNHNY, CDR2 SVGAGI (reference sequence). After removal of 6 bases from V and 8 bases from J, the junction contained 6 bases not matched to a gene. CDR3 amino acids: CASRAPGGDEQFF. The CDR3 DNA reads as TGTGCCAGCAGGGCACCGGGAGGGGATGAGCAGTTCTTC.

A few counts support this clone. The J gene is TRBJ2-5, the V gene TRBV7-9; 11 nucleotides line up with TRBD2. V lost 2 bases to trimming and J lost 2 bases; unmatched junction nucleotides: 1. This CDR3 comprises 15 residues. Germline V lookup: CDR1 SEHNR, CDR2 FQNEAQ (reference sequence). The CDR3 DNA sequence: TGTGCCAGCAGCTTAAGACTAGCGGGGCAAGAGACCCAGTACTTC. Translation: CASSLRLAGQETQYF.

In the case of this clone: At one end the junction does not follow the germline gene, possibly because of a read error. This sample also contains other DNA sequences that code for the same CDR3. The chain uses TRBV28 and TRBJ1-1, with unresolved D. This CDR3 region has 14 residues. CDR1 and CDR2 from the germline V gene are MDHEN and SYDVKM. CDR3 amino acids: CASSLSLVGAEAFF. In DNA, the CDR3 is TGCGCCAGCAGTTTGAGTTTGGTTGGCGCTGAAGCTTTCTTT.

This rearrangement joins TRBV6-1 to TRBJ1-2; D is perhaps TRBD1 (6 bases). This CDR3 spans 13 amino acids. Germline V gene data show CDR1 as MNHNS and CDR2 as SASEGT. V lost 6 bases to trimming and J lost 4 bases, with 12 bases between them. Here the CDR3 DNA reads TGTGCCAGCAGGGTGAAACAGGGCTATGGCTACACCTTC. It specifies CASRVKQGYGYTF.

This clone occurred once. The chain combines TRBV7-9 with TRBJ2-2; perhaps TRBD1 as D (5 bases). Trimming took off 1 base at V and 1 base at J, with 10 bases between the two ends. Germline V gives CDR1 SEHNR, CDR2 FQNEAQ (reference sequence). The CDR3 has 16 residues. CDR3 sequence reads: CASSLVGRVNTGELFF. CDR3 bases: TGTGCCAGCAGCTTAGTGGGCAGGGTGAACACCGGGGAGCTGTTTTTT.